A selection of T cell receptor beta chains follows, all from one sample in a study of T cell responses to AZD1222 COVID-19 vaccine. Here immunoSEQ multiplex PCR was the method, and the copy in TCRdb shows in-frame clones only, minus some. This table holds 100,000 to 150,000 clones, more than 70% found once. Here the sequenced sample was peripheral blood, taken on day 0 of AZD1222 vaccination. The origin of the receptors is an adult in good health. The CDR3 runs from the conserved cysteine through the conserved F or W. A D gene is named only where the DNA matches it firmly. Not every row has a clone size; where given, it reads once, few, many or a size class.

clone size: -; V gene: TRBV19; J gene: TRBJ2-3; D gene: -; CDR3 DNA: TGTGCCAGTAGTCCTCAGGCAAGGGTACTGAGCACAGATACGCAGTATTTT; CDR3 protein: CASSPQARVLSTDTQYF
clone size: -; V gene: TRBV28; J gene: TRBJ1-1; D gene: -; CDR3 DNA: TGTGCCAGCAGTCCCTGGGACGGAGGGAACACTGAAGCTTTCTTT; CDR3 protein: CASSPWDGGNTEAFF
clone size: once; V gene: TRBV7-3; J gene: TRBJ1-1; D gene: -; CDR3 DNA: TGTGCCAGCAGCCTACAAGGAGGTAACACTGAAGCTTTCTTT; CDR3 protein: CASSLQGGNTEAFF
clone size: -; V gene: TRBV6-6; J gene: TRBJ2-2; D gene: -; CDR3 DNA: TGTGCCAGCAGTTATCCGTCGGGGCTGGACACCGGGGAGCTGTTTTTT; CDR3 protein: CASSYPSGLDTGELFF
clone size: -; V gene: TRBV5-4; J gene: TRBJ2-5; D gene: -; CDR3 DNA: TGTGCCAGCAGCGTTAGTTTAGGGGAGACCCAGTACTTC; CDR3 protein: CASSVSLGETQYF
clone size: -; V gene: TRBV14; J gene: TRBJ2-1; D gene: TRBD2; CDR3 DNA: TGTGCCAGCAGCCAAGGTTATCATAGCGGGAGCAATGAGCAGTTCTTC; CDR3 protein: CASSQGYHSGSNEQFF
clone size: -; V gene: TRBV19; J gene: TRBJ1-2; D gene: TRBD1; CDR3 DNA: TGTGCCATCCATACCCCAGGGACAGAAAGTGGCTACACCTTC; CDR3 protein: CAIHTPGTESGYTF
clone size: -; V gene: TRBV7-2; J gene: TRBJ1-1; D gene: -; CDR3 DNA: TGTGCCAGCAGCTCACCCCTCACAGGGCTGAACACTGAAGCTTTCTTT; CDR3 protein: CASSSPLTGLNTEAFF
clone size: -; V gene: TRBV25-1; J gene: TRBJ2-3; D gene: -; CDR3 DNA: TGTGCCAGCAGTGACGGTCGCGGGGATACGCAGTATTTT; CDR3 protein: CASSDGRGDTQYF
clone size: -; V gene: TRBV18; J gene: TRBJ2-7; D gene: TRBD1; CDR3 DNA: TGTGCCAGCTCACCCGGGACAGGGGGAACCTCCTACGAGCAGTACTTC; CDR3 protein: CASSPGTGGTSYEQYF
clone size: -; V gene: TRBV6-5; J gene: TRBJ2-3; D gene: -; CDR3 DNA: TGTGCCAGCAGAGGGGGGTTGGGATTAACAGATACGCAGTATTTT; CDR3 protein: CASRGGLGLTDTQYF